Listed here are 3 T cell receptor beta chains from one sample, sequenced in a study of T cells in Graves' hyperthyroidism and ophthalmopathy. RNA transcripts yielded amplified TCR beta CDR3 regions. When the TCR CDR3 underwent first-round RT-PCR, the HTBI primer set was used. TCRdb redid the calling of the multiplex PCR reads with MiXCR, one entry per CDR3 protein. The repertoire holds a few hundred thousand distinct CDR3 sequences, with around 15% as singletons. Sequenced material: blood. Every receptor here comes from a woman in her 30s with Graves' ophthalmopathy.

The rearrangement links TRBV15 to TRBJ2-3; D not certain. The CDR3 loop spans 12 amino acids. Trimming cost V 3 bases and J 2 bases, with 3 bases left between them. Germline loops: CDR1 LNHNV, CDR2 YYDKDF (reference sequence). CDR3 sequence reads: CATSRHTDTQYF. For the CDR3, the DNA is TGTGCCACCAGCAGGCACACAGATACGCAGTATTTT.

This chain links TRBV7-2 with TRBJ2-7, with D possibly TRBD2 on 7 matching bases. The CDR3 extends over 14 amino acids. The V gene's germline CDR1 is SGHTA and CDR2 FQGNSA. The V gene lost 4 bases and the J gene lost 7 bases, with 17 bases spanning the gap. In nucleotides, the CDR3 is TGTGCCAGCAGCTCAGTAGGGGGGGCCTGGGAGCAGTACTTC. Its translation: CASSSVGGAWEQYF.

This sequence joins TRBV14 and TRBJ2-7; possibly TRBD2 for D (5 bases). Trimming removed 3 bases from V and 0 bases from J, with 9 bases in between. This CDR3 contains 14 residues. Germline V lookup: CDR1 SGHDN, CDR2 FVKESK. CDR3 in amino acids: CASSQRAFSYEQYF. CDR3 DNA: TGTGCCAGCAGCCAGAGGGCCTTCTCCTACGAGCAGTACTTC.